This T cell receptor (beta chain) was recorded in a study of identical twins (dated by TCRdb to the mid-2010s). Background for the entire study: To test whether fetal clonotypes persist, this study deep-sequenced TCR alpha and beta repertoires from monozygotic twins, from unrelated adults of various ages, and from cord blood. Replicate twin experiments were performed at different times using different library preparation protocols to rule out contamination. Results and caveats for the whole study, not just this receptor: In monozygotic twins, out-of-frame TCR alpha sharing was systematically underestimated by recombination models, although the models agreed with sharing between unrelated individuals. Because the same donors could not be followed over many years, conclusions were based on cross-sectional statistical analysis. Invariant T cells such as MAIT and iNKT could partly confound zero-insertion analyses, though diverse VJ usage argued against this for most clonotypes. Fewer insertions were carried by abundant cord blood beta clonotypes; a weaker similar trend was observed in young adult naive repertoires, while no such trend was observed in memory repertoires. Compared with coincidental sharing between unrelated individuals, out-of-frame TCR alpha sequences shared between twins had an excess of sequences with low generation probability. In beta out-of-frame sequences, excess twin sharing was weaker, because having fewer shared sequences lowered the signal-to-noise ratio.

The CDR3 has 15 amino acids, counting the end cysteine and phenylalanine. This entry keeps only the CDR3 DNA: 45 bases, framed from base 1. V drops 6 bases and J drops 5 bases, leaving 19 bases in between. The CDR1 and CDR2 encoded by the germline V gene are MGHRA and YSYEKL. This clonotype was counted once. Its target antigen remains unknown. No clone much larger than this one lies a single base away; base qualities are absent. One read offers little support. Every donor in the study was a healthy Caucasian. The twin cohort comprised three pairs of female monozygotic twins, all aged roughly 18 to 30 years. Positive isolation kits from Invitrogen were used to isolate CD4+ and CD8+ T cell populations. Receptor libraries were prepared by 5' RACE. The instrument given in TCRdb is Illumina HiSeq 2000. Template switching added a universal primer binding site, and the final cDNA carried a unique molecular identifier that allowed TCR cDNA molecules to be counted accurately. Specific primers in the conserved constant-segment region were used to synthesize first-strand cDNA for the TCR alpha and beta chains. To control for contamination, every cDNA library was double barcoded, receiving both a SMART-Mk sample barcode and Illumina barcodes. Two successive PCR steps introduced TruSeq adapter sequences along with Illumina sample barcodes. The TCR alpha and beta cDNA libraries were sequenced on the Illumina HiSeq platform using custom primers. Concerning the study's data processing: Unique molecular identifiers were extracted from raw reads with MiGEC, and CDR3 positions were determined with MiXCR. For each individual, recombination models were inferred using an EM algorithm with the repgenHMM and IGoR tools. Shared clonotype analysis was performed with the tcR package in R, normalizing sharing by the product of cloneset sizes. To study raw recombination free of thymic and clonal selection effects, out-of-frame nonproductive sequences were analyzed. The public reads were quality trimmed at Q25 with fastp and then assembled into clones with MiXCR by TCRdb, keeping productive beta chains. Entries are consolidated by CDR3 protein sequence, retaining the most common genes and DNA. It is TCRdb's table, rather than the study itself, that gives the V and J calls and clone size. This sample is represented by approximately 220,000 distinct CDR3 sequences; roughly 7.5% of them were singletons. The ten largest clonotypes hold about 5.6% of the sample.

In addition, the sample was reused for a study of yellow fever vaccine responses in identical twins. The second paper states: According to the authors, the vaccine-induced T cell response in identical twins seemed to be partly convergent and partly specific to each individual. Focusing on identical twins, the study followed the T cell clones that responded to the vaccine, and did so with precision.

The TCR comes from a woman between 18 and 29 years old in good health. Sequenced material: CD8+ T cells sorted from blood. The V gene is TRBV4-1 and the J gene is TRBJ2-5, and perhaps TRBD1 as D gene, on 6 matching bases. The CDR3 is CASRIDRSLDETQYF. The DNA sequence reads TGCGCCAGCAGGATCGACAGGTCGTTGGACGAGACCCAGTACTTC.